The clone carrying this T cell receptor (beta chain) was picked up a small number of times. Its antigen is undetermined. Healthy Caucasians, and only they, were the donors. This specimen belongs to a study of identical twins. Unique molecular identifiers were present on cDNA, and template switching added a universal primer site. Each CDR3 protein is one row after TCRdb ran MiXCR on the 5' RACE reads. This sample carries about 890,000 distinct CDR3 sequences, roughly an eighth of them seen once, and the ten largest clones take 1.5% to 2%. Findings and caveats of the study: A lower insertion count was a feature of abundant cord blood beta clonotypes, with no such feature in memory repertoires. Models came in too low on out-of-frame TCR alpha sharing in monozygotic twins.

Germline lookup yields CDR1 MDHEN and CDR2 SYDVKM. V shed 7 bases and J shed 2 bases, with 10 bases lying between them. The CDR3 totals 13 residues. The sample also formed part of further work on yellow fever vaccine responses in identical twins.

V is TRBV28 and J is TRBJ2-3; no clear D gene. The specimen was PBMCs. This clonotype originated in a woman under 30 in good health. CDR3: CASKRQATDTQYF. CDR3 DNA: TGTGCCAGCAAGAGGCAAGCCACAGATACGCAGTATTTT. The full variable domain, rest sourced from reference TRBV28 and TRBJ2-3, is DVKVTQSSRYLVKRTGEKVFLECVQDMDHENMFWYRQDPGLGLRLIYFSYDVKMKEKGDIPEGYSVSREKKERFSLILESASTNQTSMYLCASKRQATDTQYFGPGTRLTVL.